The next 22 T cell receptor beta chains were all read from a single sample in a study of beta chain features in type 1 diabetes. What was sequenced were expressed TCRB transcripts, since all of the isolated RNA had been reverse transcribed. Method: immunoSEQ multiplex PCR; TCRdb's copy keeps in-frame clones and lacks some. Counted here are under 300,000 clones, about 25% occurring once; the ten biggest clones make up 4%. Sequencing was carried out using central memory CD4+ T cells from blood. All receptors come from a man aged 30-40 years in good health.

This clone was counted a few times. This sequence joins TRBV15 and TRBJ2-5; 7 bases fit TRBD1. Trimming took 8 bases from V and 5 from J; bases not matched to a gene: 8. The CDR3 is 13 residues long. CDR1 LNHNV and CDR2 YYDKDF come from the germline V gene (reference sequence). CDR3 nucleotides: TGTGCCACCGGCCCAGGGGGTCCGGAGACCCAGTACTTC. Amino acids: CATGPGGPETQYF. The complete variable domain, with remaining parts taken from reference TRBV15 and TRBJ2-5, reads DAMVIQNPRYQVTQFGKPVTLSCSQTLNHNVMYWYQQKSSQAPKLLFHYYDKDFNNEADTPDNFQSRRPNTSFCFLDIRSPGLGDTAMYLCATGPGGPETQYFGPGTRLLVL.

The chain recombines TRBV10-1 with TRBJ1-5; TRBD1 is a possible D gene (6 bases). V was pared by 6 bases and J by 6 bases, with 18 bases between. This CDR3 is 15 amino acids long. From germline, CDR1 is WNHNN and CDR2 SYGVQD (reference sequence). In DNA, the CDR3 is TGCGCCAGCAGGTTGACAGGACTGGATTCTCAGCCCCAGCATTTT. It encodes CASRLTGLDSQPQHF.

V and J are TRBV30 and TRBJ2-7; possibly TRBD2 for D (6 bases). The V gene lost 3 bases and the J gene lost 0 bases, with 9 bases spanning the gap. Per germline, CDR1 GTSNPN and CDR2 SVGIG (reference sequence). CDR3 length: 13 residues. The CDR3 DNA is TGTGCCTGGAGCCGGGGACTCTCCTACGAGCAGTACTTC. Protein: CAWSRGLSYEQYF.

This clone was detected only a few times. V gene TRBV29-1 combines with J gene TRBJ2-1; no firm D call. This CDR3 is built from 13 residues. V lost 5 bases to trimming and J lost 2 bases, with 10 bases between them. CDR1 is SQVTM, CDR2 ANQGSEA, per germline. CDR3 DNA: TGCAGCGTTTATTTGTCCACCTACAATGAGCAGTTCTTC. As protein: CSVYLSTYNEQFF.

The chain has TRBV30 and TRBJ2-3; D might be TRBD1 (6 bases). V lost 3 bases and J lost 5, with 15 bases in between. Germline lookup yields CDR1 GTSNPN and CDR2 SVGIG (reference sequence). CDR3 length equals 14 residues. The CDR3 DNA is TGTGCCTGGAGGAGGGGGAAAGGCCAAGATACGCAGTATTTT. This encodes CAWRRGKGQDTQYF.

V usage is TRBV6-5 and J usage is TRBJ2-3; D unclear. The CDR3 runs 13 residues. CDR1 and CDR2 from the germline V gene are MNHEY and SVGAGI. The V gene lost 5 bases and the J gene lost 6 bases, with 12 bases spanning the gap. This CDR3 reads CASSLVGRDTQYF. The CDR3 DNA is TGTGCCAGCAGTCTAGTAGGGCGGGATACGCAGTATTTT.

The chain recombines TRBV9 with TRBJ1-1, with TRBD1 identical over 7 bases. Germline trimming cut 3 bases from V and 8 bases from J; bases unmatched to any gene: 4. CDR1 and CDR2 from the germline V gene are SGDLS and YYNGEE. This CDR3 has 12 residues. The CDR3 DNA sequence: TGTGCCAGCAGCGCTTCGACAGGGGAAGCTTTCTTT. As protein: CASSASTGEAFF.

The V gene is TRBV30, the J gene TRBJ1-1, with D tentatively TRBD1 (6 bases). Between the trimmed V and J ends, which lost 3 bases and 1 base, there was a span of 24 bases. The CDR3 has 18 amino acids. Germline assignment: CDR1 GTSNPN and CDR2 SVGIG (reference sequence). CDR3 DNA: TGTGCCTGGAGGGGTTGGGGGGCGCGAGGACTATGGAACACTGAAGCTTTCTTT. This sequence encodes CAWRGWGARGLWNTEAFF.

V gene TRBV29-1 combines with J gene TRBJ2-2; 10 bases fit TRBD2. CDR3 length equals 15 residues. V lost 4 bases, J lost 4 bases, and 6 bases stayed unmatched. Germline V gene sequence: CDR1 SQVTM, CDR2 ANQGSEA. The CDR3 is CSVVPSGRATGELFF. CDR3 nucleotide sequence: TGCAGCGTTGTACCCAGCGGGAGGGCCACCGGGGAGCTGTTTTTT.

The V gene is TRBV5-6, the J gene TRBJ2-7; D might be TRBD1 (6 bases). This CDR3 has 15 residues. CDR1 and CDR2 from the germline V gene are SGHDT and YYEEEE. V dropped 5 bases and J dropped 2 bases, with 17 bases sitting between them. The CDR3 sequence is CASRYRTAGTYEQYF. The CDR3 DNA follows: TGTGCCAGCAGATATAGGACAGCCGGCACCTACGAGCAGTACTTC.

The chain couples TRBV5-4 to TRBJ2-5; D is uncertain. This CDR3 has 13 residues. Trimming pared 0 bases from V and 3 bases from J, leaving 6 bases between. Per the germline V gene, CDR1 is SGHNT and CDR2 is YYREEE (reference sequence). The CDR3 DNA sequence: TGTGCCAGCAGCTTGGACTACAAAGAGACCCAGTACTTC. Translating gives CASSLDYKETQYF.

The rearrangement uses TRBV9 and TRBJ2-3, with a possible D match to TRBD1 (5 bases). The CDR3 length is 15 residues. The V gene lost 0 bases and the J gene lost 6 bases, with 14 bases spanning the gap. Germline CDR1 SGDLS, CDR2 YYNGEE. This CDR3 is CASSVDPQKGDTQYF. In DNA, the CDR3 is TGTGCCAGCAGCGTAGACCCGCAGAAGGGGGATACGCAGTATTTT.

This clone was recorded many times. The J gene is TRBJ2-3, the V gene TRBV6-6; no definite D call. The CDR3 is made up of 14 amino acids. V was shortened by 2 bases and J by 2 bases, with 8 bases between the two germline ends. CDR1 is MNHNY, CDR2 SVGAGI, per germline (reference sequence). The CDR3 loop is CASSYVGITDTQYF. DNA of the CDR3: TGTGCCAGCAGTTACGTGGGGATCACAGATACGCAGTATTTT.

J is TRBJ1-6 and V is TRBV27; 11 positions agree with TRBD1. The J segment lost 7 bases and the V segment lost 3 bases, leaving 2 bases of the junction unmatched. CDR1 MNHEY and CDR2 SMNVEV come from the germline V gene (reference sequence). The CDR3 has 15 residues. This CDR3 is CASSFGTGGNSPLHF. CDR3 DNA sequence: TGTGCCAGCAGTTTTGGGACAGGGGGGAATTCACCCCTCCACTTT.

V is TRBV7-2 and J is TRBJ1-5; 10 nucleotides match TRBD1. The junction had 6 bases not matched to a gene; V was cut back by 3 bases and J by 7 bases. The CDR3 totals 15 residues. CDR1 SGHTA and CDR2 FQGNSA come from the germline V gene. In DNA form, the CDR3 reads TGTGCCAGCAGCTTGCTGGGACAGGGGTTGCAGCCCCAGCATTTT. Translating gives CASSLLGQGLQPQHF.

The chain recombines TRBV7-9 with TRBJ2-3; D unclear. The V and J ends lost 3 bases and 8 bases respectively, with 6 bases between them. Germline V CDR1 and CDR2: SEHNR, FQNEAQ (reference sequence). This CDR3 has 11 residues. The CDR3 spells CASSFDPTQYF. CDR3 coding DNA: TGTGCCAGCAGCTTTGATCCTACGCAGTATTTT.

This chain uses TRBV2 with TRBJ2-3; D is ambiguous. The CDR3 spans 13 residues. Germline CDR1 is SNHLY and CDR2 is FYNNEI. Trimming left V 5 bases short and J 1 base short, with 7 bases between. CDR3 sequence: CASSTGGTDTQYF. The CDR3 DNA follows: TGTGCCAGCAGTACGGGCGGCACAGATACGCAGTATTTT.

This clone was counted between two and nine times. The J gene is TRBJ1-2, the V gene TRBV29-1; tentatively, D is TRBD1 (6 bases). This CDR3 comprises 11 residues. CDR1 and CDR2 (germline): SQVTM, ANQGSEA. Trimming cost V 3 bases and J 7 bases, with 9 bases left between them. This CDR3 reads CSVDGGLGYTF. In nucleotides, the CDR3 is TGCAGCGTTGACGGGGGGCTTGGCTACACCTTC.

This clone has just a few counts. This rearrangement joins TRBV30 to TRBJ1-2; 7 positions agree with TRBD1. Germline values: CDR1 GTSNPN, CDR2 SVGIG (reference sequence). The CDR3 is 11 residues long. V was pared by 6 bases and J by 8 bases, with 6 bases of the junction left unmatched. The chain's CDR3 is CACREGAGYTF. The CDR3 coding sequence is TGTGCCTGCCGAGAGGGGGCCGGCTACACCTTC.

This rearrangement joins TRBV14 to TRBJ2-7; 8 bases align to TRBD2. The CDR3 extends over 13 amino acids. V lost 5 bases to trimming and J lost 2 bases; unmatched junction nucleotides: 2. In germline, CDR1 is SGHDN, CDR2 FVKESK. The CDR3 region is CASSKGLAYEQYF. The CDR3 DNA reads as TGTGCCAGCAGCAAGGGACTAGCCTACGAGCAGTACTTC.

The chain uses TRBV16 and TRBJ2-4; D uncertain. The CDR3 is 14 residues long. CDR1 and CDR2 from the germline V gene are KGHSY and FQNENV. V was pared by 4 bases and J by 5 bases, with 12 bases between. The CDR3 region is CASSRGGPQNIQYF. In nucleotides, the CDR3 is TGTGCCAGCAGCCGAGGTGGTCCCCAAAACATTCAGTACTTC.

This clone was seen more than once but under ten times. The rearrangement links TRBV5-6 to TRBJ2-5; D may be TRBD2 (6 bases). The CDR3 is 14 amino acids. Germline lookup yields CDR1 SGHDT and CDR2 YYEEEE. The V end lost 3 bases, the J end lost 5 bases, and 14 bases lay between the germline ends. The CDR3 is CASSSWGSGETQYF. DNA of the CDR3: TGTGCCAGCAGCTCCTGGGGCAGCGGGGAGACCCAGTACTTC.